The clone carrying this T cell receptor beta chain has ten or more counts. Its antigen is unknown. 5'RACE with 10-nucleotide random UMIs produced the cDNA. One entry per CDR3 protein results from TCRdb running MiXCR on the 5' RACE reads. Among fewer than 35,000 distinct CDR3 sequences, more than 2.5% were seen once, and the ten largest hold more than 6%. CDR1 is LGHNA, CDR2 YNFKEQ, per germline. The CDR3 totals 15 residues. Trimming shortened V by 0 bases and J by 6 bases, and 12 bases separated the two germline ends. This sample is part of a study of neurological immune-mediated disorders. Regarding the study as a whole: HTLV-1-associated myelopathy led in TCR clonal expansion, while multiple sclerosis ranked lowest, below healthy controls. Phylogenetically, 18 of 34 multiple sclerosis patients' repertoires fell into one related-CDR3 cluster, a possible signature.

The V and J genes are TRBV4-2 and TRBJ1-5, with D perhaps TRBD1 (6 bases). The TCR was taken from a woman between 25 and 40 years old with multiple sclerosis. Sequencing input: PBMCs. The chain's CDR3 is CASSQERGAGQPQHF. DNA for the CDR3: TGTGCCAGCAGCCAAGAAAGGGGGGCGGGTCAGCCCCAGCATTTT.